This entry is about one T cell receptor beta chain. The entry originates in a study of shared T cell receptors in the human thymus. Trimming left V 2 bases short and J 8 bases short, with 12 bases between. This CDR3 has 13 amino acids. CDR1 and CDR2 from the germline V gene are MNHEY and SVGAGI. TCRdb's table, derived via immunoSEQ multiplex PCR, lists solely in-frame clones and lacks some. Among roughly 500,000 clones listed, 75% to 80% were seen once. The same sample was also used in a study of human thymus T cells.

The chain is built from TRBV6-5 and TRBJ1-2; TRBD1 is a possible D gene (5 bases). The TCR was taken from a boy under two years old with a congenital heart defect. Sequencing input: thymocytes. The CDR3 DNA reads TGTGCCAGCAGTTACGCAGGGTGGGAAGGCTACACCTTC. Translation gives CASSYAGWEGYTF.